These 12 T cell receptor beta chains came from one sample sequenced in a study of T cell responses to AZD1222 COVID-19 vaccine. Some clones are missing from TCRdb's copy, which holds only in-frame ones; the method was immunoSEQ multiplex PCR. The sample comprises under 300,000 clones, over 90% of which are singletons, and around 0.57% rests with the top ten. The material sequenced was peripheral blood, taken on day 0 of AZD1222 vaccination. These receptors came from an adult in good health.

The CDR3 reads CASTTGEAEQYF. The DNA of the CDR3 is TGTGCCAGCACAACAGGGGAGGCCGAGCAGTACTTC. V gene TRBV7-9 combines with J gene TRBJ2-7, with D possibly matching TRBD1 (7 bases). V lost 7 bases and J 6 bases, leaving 13 bases between the germline ends. The CDR3 totals 12 residues. The V gene's germline CDR1 is SEHNR and CDR2 FQNEAQ (reference sequence).

With regard to this clone: Germline is not matched at one junction end, which may reflect a read error. V and J are TRBV2 and TRBJ1-6; 7 bases agree with TRBD1. The CDR3 covers 15 residues. Looked up from germline, CDR1 is SNHLY and CDR2 is FYNNEI. The CDR3: CASREGQAPNSPLHF. Here the CDR3 DNA reads TGTGCCAGCAGAGAAGGACAGGCTCCAAATTCACCCCTCCACTTT. The variable domain in full, with the rest retrieved from reference TRBV2 and TRBJ1-6, is EPEVTQTPSHQVTQMGQEVILRCVPISNHLYFYWYRQILGQKVEFLVSFYNNEISEKSEIFDDQFSVERPDGSNFTLKIRSTKLEDSAMYFCASREGQAPNSPLHFGNGTRLTVT.

The chain joins TRBV23-1 to TRBJ2-4; D not certain. TRBV23-1 is flagged as an ORF with uncertain function. The V gene lost 2 bases and the J gene lost 0 bases, with 14 bases spanning the gap. The CDR3 sequence is 17 residues long. The CDR3 reads CASSQITGRLAKNIQYF. For the CDR3, the DNA is TGCGCCAGCAGTCAAATCACCGGGCGGCTAGCCAAAAACATTCAGTACTTC.

In DNA, the CDR3 is TGCGCCAGCAGCCAAGGTGTAACGGGCATTCAGTACTTC. Its translation is CASSQGVTGIQYF. The rearrangement links TRBV4-3 to TRBJ2-4; D is uncertain. This CDR3 has 13 residues. Germline V gene data show CDR1 as LGHNA and CDR2 as YSLEER. The V end was cut by 1 base, the J end by 9 bases, with 10 bases between.

This chain uses TRBV24-1 with TRBJ1-3, with D unclear. The CDR3 extends over 13 amino acids. Deletions cut 3 bases from V and 6 bases from J, with 8 bases between. Germline V gene lookup returns CDR1 KGHDR and CDR2 SFDVKD. CDR3 nucleotide sequence: TGTGCCACCAGTGATGGGAAGGAAAACACCATATATTTT. Protein sequence: CATSDGKENTIYF.

The chain links TRBV3-1 (or the pseudogene TRBV3-2) to TRBJ2-7; D possibly corresponds to TRBD1 (5 bases). The length of the CDR3 is 13 residues. Germline V CDR1 and CDR2: LGHDT, YNNKEL (reference sequence). V was cut by 0 bases and J by 10 bases, with 13 bases left in between. CDR3 in amino acids: CASSQDEQVPQYF. Written as DNA, the CDR3 is TGTGCCAGCAGCCAAGACGAACAGGTCCCACAGTACTTC.

The chain uses TRBV5-8 and TRBJ1-3; TRBD1 might be the D (5 bases). The length of the CDR3 is 17 residues. V was pared by 3 bases and J by 0 bases, with 16 bases between. Germline loops: CDR1 SGHTS, CDR2 YDEGEE. The CDR3 nucleotides read TGTGCCAGCAGCTCCTGGGGGACGAAACCCTCTGGAAACACCATATATTTT. It codes for CASSSWGTKPSGNTIYF.

The chain employs TRBV2 and TRBJ1-1; TRBD1 is a possible D gene (6 bases). CDR1 and CDR2 (germline): SNHLY, FYNNEI. V was pared by 7 bases and J by 2 bases, with 11 bases between. The CDR3 sequence is 13 residues long. CDR3 in amino acids: CASKGGRNTEAFF. For the CDR3, the DNA is TGTGCCAGCAAGGGGGGGCGCAACACTGAAGCTTTCTTT.

The V and J genes are TRBV9 and TRBJ2-7; tentatively, D is TRBD1 (6 bases). V lost 0 bases, J lost 9 bases, and 19 bases lay in between. Per germline, CDR1 SGDLS and CDR2 YYNGEE. CDR3 length: 15 residues. The CDR3: CASSVGTGSMMRQYF. The CDR3 DNA reads TGTGCCAGCAGCGTAGGAACAGGGAGTATGATGAGGCAGTACTTC.

This clone was seen a handful of times. The CDR3 DNA reads TGTGCTCCTAGGACTAGCGGTTACAATGAGCAGTTCTTC. It encodes CAPRTSGYNEQFF. The chain employs TRBV28 and TRBJ2-1; 10 positions agree with TRBD2. The CDR3 extends over 13 amino acids. The germline V gene encodes CDR1 MDHEN and CDR2 SYDVKM.

The rearrangement links TRBV5-1 to TRBJ2-3; TRBD2 aligns across 8 bases. The CDR3 covers 18 residues. Trimming removed 4 bases from V and 0 bases from J; junction bases left unmatched: 13. The V gene's germline CDR1 is SGHRS and CDR2 YFSETQ. For the CDR3, the DNA is TGCGCCAGCAGCCGATTACCGGGACTAGACCGAAGCACAGATACGCAGTATTTT. Its translation: CASSRLPGLDRSTDTQYF.

The V gene is TRBV3-1 (or the pseudogene TRBV3-2), the J gene TRBJ2-3; D unresolved. CDR1 and CDR2 (germline): LGHDT, YNNKEL (reference sequence). This CDR3 contains 11 residues. The V and J ends lost 1 base and 11 bases respectively, with 7 bases between them. The CDR3 DNA is TGTGCCAGCAGCCAAGGAAACCGGCAGTATTTT. The encoded protein is CASSQGNRQYF.